One and the same sample provided the 28 T cell receptor beta chains below, sequenced in a study of shared clonotypes between healthy human individuals (dated by TCRdb to 2018 to 2021). The library was produced with the immunoSEQ multiplex PCR assay. TCRdb took this table from immuneACCESS and kept in-frame rearrangements with V and J called. Such tables lack part of the clones; where checked against another copy, unresolved V genes explain under half of the gap, and the rest is unexplained. For this sample the table gives some 1.4 million clones, of which roughly 97% were detected only once. The ten largest account for approximately 1% of the sample. The source material was naive CD4+ T cells sorted from blood. Explained via the paper, the cell subset or site label denotes: CD45RA+ positively selected. The receptors shown here come from a man aged 25-45 years in good health.

This chain links TRBV29-1 with TRBJ2-2; 8 positions match TRBD1. After removal of 5 bases from V and 6 bases from J, the junction contained 8 bases not matched to a gene. Germline assignment: CDR1 SQVTM and CDR2 ANQGSEA. The CDR3 totals 14 residues. The CDR3, as DNA: TGCAGCGTTTGGGCAGGGGGCTTGGCCGGGGAGCTGTTTTTT. Protein product: CSVWAGGLAGELFF.

The CDR3 protein is CASSQLSGSSYNEQFF. As DNA, the CDR3 is TGCGCCAGCAGTCAACTTAGCGGGAGCTCCTACAATGAGCAGTTCTTC. V gene TRBV23-1 combines with J gene TRBJ2-1, with 9 positions matching TRBD2. TRBV23-1 is recorded as an ORF, its role being uncertain. CDR3 length: 16 residues. Trimming cost V 2 bases and J 0 bases; bases outside gene matches: 2.

The gene calls are TRBV29-1 and TRBJ2-3, with D perhaps TRBD1 (5 bases). The CDR3 is 13 residues long. Per germline, CDR1 SQVTM and CDR2 ANQGSEA. V was shortened by 4 bases and J by 4 bases, with 12 bases between the two germline ends. Here the CDR3 reads CSVVRWGPDTQYF. DNA for the CDR3: TGCAGCGTTGTTAGGTGGGGCCCAGATACGCAGTATTTT.

V gene TRBV5-4 combines with J gene TRBJ1-2; 10 bases agree with TRBD1. With 3 bases clipped from V and 4 bases from J, the junction kept 9 bases outside the gene matches. The germline CDR1 and CDR2 sequences are SGHNT and YYREEE (reference sequence). CDR3 length equals 16 residues. For the CDR3, the DNA is TGTGCCAGCAGCTCCGTGGACAGGGGGGCTTTCTATGGCTACACCTTC. Translation gives CASSSVDRGAFYGYTF.

The rearrangement joins TRBV10-1 to TRBJ1-2, with TRBD1 identical over 8 bases. The CDR3 runs to 16 residues. V shed 6 bases, J shed 4 bases, and the junction held 13 bases outside the gene matches. Germline-derived CDR1 and CDR2 are WNHNN and SYGVQD (reference sequence). The CDR3 loop is CASRAPDRVWGYGYTF. The CDR3 DNA sequence: TGCGCCAGCAGGGCCCCGGACAGGGTGTGGGGCTATGGCTACACCTTC.

The chain has TRBV7-9 and TRBJ2-2; D is possibly TRBD1 (6 bases). This CDR3 is 16 amino acids long. V gave up 5 bases and J gave up 3 bases, with 16 bases separating them. CDR1 and CDR2 (germline): SEHNR, FQNEAQ (reference sequence). The CDR3 loop reads CASSHSDQGYTGELFF. For the CDR3, the DNA is TGTGCCAGCAGCCACTCGGATCAGGGGTACACCGGGGAGCTGTTTTTT.

The J gene is TRBJ2-3, the V gene TRBV12-5; D gene unclear. V dropped 2 bases and J dropped 7 bases, with 10 bases sitting between them. The CDR3 runs to 13 residues. CDR1 and CDR2 from the germline V gene are LGHNT and FRNRAP. CDR3 in amino acids: CASGLPPSHTQYF. Written as DNA, the CDR3 is TGTGCTAGTGGTTTGCCCCCCTCACATACGCAGTATTTT. The entire variable domain, with the rest obtained from reference TRBV12-5 and TRBJ2-3, is as follows: DARVTQTPRHKVTEMGQEVTMRCQPILGHNTVFWYRQTMMQGLELLAYFRNRAPLDDSGMPKDRFSAEMPDATLATLKIQPSEPRDSAVYFCASGLPPSHTQYFGPGTRLTVL.

The CDR3 is CASSGGAPPPGANVLTF. CDR3 coding DNA: TGTGCCAGCAGCGGGGGGGCACCCCCCCCTGGGGCCAACGTCCTGACTTTC. The J gene is TRBJ2-6, the V gene TRBV9; D might be TRBD1 or TRBD2, each matching 6 bases. V shed 3 bases and J shed 2 bases, with 15 bases lying between them. Germline V gene sequence: CDR1 SGDLS, CDR2 YYNGEE. The CDR3 spans 17 residues.

The chain couples TRBV7-9 to TRBJ2-7; no firm D call. V lost 5 bases to trimming and J lost 1 base, with 12 bases between them. The length of the CDR3 is 14 residues. CDR1 and CDR2 from the germline V gene are SEHNR and FQNEAQ (reference sequence). CDR3 amino acids: CASSAGQKSYEQYF. The CDR3 DNA reads as TGTGCCAGCAGCGCCGGTCAAAAATCCTACGAGCAGTACTTC.

V usage is TRBV10-2 and J usage is TRBJ1-2; a weak D match, TRBD1 (6 bases). V shed 4 bases and J shed 4 bases, with 10 bases lying between them. Germline V gene data show CDR1 as WSHSY and CDR2 as SAAADI. The CDR3 contains 13 residues. The CDR3 protein is CASSGTGTYGYTF. The CDR3, as DNA: TGCGCCAGCAGTGGTACAGGGACCTATGGCTACACCTTC.

The gene calls are TRBV10-3 and TRBJ2-3; the D is unclear. Trimming shortened V by 2 bases and J by 7 bases, and 4 bases separated the two germline ends. The CDR3 has 11 residues. The germline gives CDR1 ENHRY, CDR2 SYGVKD. In DNA, the CDR3 is TGTGCCATCAGTGAGGGGAATACGCAGTATTTT. This gives the protein CAISEGNTQYF.

The chain recombines TRBV4-2 with TRBJ2-2; 9 bases align to TRBD1. The CDR3 contains 16 residues. CDR1 is LGHNA, CDR2 YNFKEQ, per germline. V was clipped by 3 bases and J by 6 bases; unmatched bases: 8. CDR3 coding DNA: TGTGCCAGCAGCCAGGACAGGGGATTGTTTTCCGGGGAGCTGTTTTTT. It specifies CASSQDRGLFSGELFF.

The V and J genes are TRBV19 and TRBJ2-2; D unclear. This CDR3 spans 15 amino acids. Germline V CDR1 and CDR2: LNHDA, SQIVND (reference sequence). Trimming stripped 8 bases from V and 1 base from J, with 14 bases between. The CDR3 sequence: CASRTLGRNTGELFF. The CDR3 DNA reads TGTGCCAGTCGCACACTGGGTCGGAACACCGGGGAGCTGTTTTTT.

The V and J genes are TRBV28 and TRBJ1-3; D perhaps matches TRBD1 (6 bases). The length of the CDR3 is 16 residues. CDR1 is MDHEN, CDR2 SYDVKM, per germline. Deletions cut 4 bases from V and 0 bases from J, with 13 bases between. For the CDR3, the DNA is TGTGCCAGCAGTTCCTTTTACAGGGTCTCTGGAAACACCATATATTTT. Translation: CASSSFYRVSGNTIYF. Filled out from reference TRBV28 and TRBJ1-3, the complete variable domain reads DVKVTQSSRYLVKRTGEKVFLECVQDMDHENMFWYRQDPGLGLRLIYFSYDVKMKEKGDIPEGYSVSREKKERFSLILESASTNQTSMYLCASSSFYRVSGNTIYFGEGSWLTVV.

CDR3 in DNA: TGTGCCAGCTCGCGAGACAGAAACTATGGCTACACCTTC. Its protein is CASSRDRNYGYTF. V usage is TRBV18 and J usage is TRBJ1-2; tentatively, D is TRBD1 (5 bases). Trimming removed 6 bases from V and 2 bases from J, with 10 bases in between. Germline loops: CDR1 KGHSH, CDR2 LQKENI. The CDR3 has 13 residues.

This clone was counted a few times. The same CDR3 arises from other DNA sequences in this sample as well. The chain carries TRBV18 and TRBJ2-1; D is unresolved. CDR1 and CDR2 (germline): KGHSH, LQKENI. The CDR3 is 15 amino acids. Trimming stripped 3 bases from V and 0 bases from J, with 9 bases between. This CDR3 reads CASSPMVSSYNEQFF. The CDR3 DNA follows: TGTGCCAGCTCACCCATGGTGTCCTCCTACAATGAGCAGTTCTTC.

The rearrangement links TRBV7-9 to TRBJ2-7; D ambiguous. Trimming cost V 4 bases and J 6 bases, with 10 bases left between them. This CDR3 has 12 residues. CDR1 is SEHNR and CDR2 is FQNEAQ in the germline V gene (reference sequence). This CDR3 reads CASSSPPGEQYF. The CDR3 DNA sequence: TGTGCCAGCAGCTCCCCCCCGGGCGAGCAGTACTTC.

The CDR3 loop reads CASSVAGTDRMEQFF. The CDR3 region has the DNA TGTGCCAGCAGCGTTGCCGGGACGGACCGAATGGAGCAGTTCTTC. The chain recombines TRBV9 with TRBJ2-1; D tentatively reads TRBD1 or TRBD2 (5 bases each). The CDR3 is made up of 15 amino acids. Trimming removed 2 bases at V and 10 bases at J, with 19 bases between. From germline, CDR1 is SGDLS and CDR2 YYNGEE.

The rearrangement links TRBV7-3 to TRBJ2-7; 7 bases line up with TRBD2. The germline CDR1 and CDR2 sequences are SGHTA and FQGTGA. The CDR3 has 14 amino acids. The V and J ends lost 0 bases and 6 bases, in that order; junction bases with no gene match: 5. The CDR3 sequence is CASSLTAGVSEQYF. The CDR3 region has the DNA TGTGCCAGCAGCTTAACCGCGGGAGTTTCCGAGCAGTACTTC.

V usage is TRBV19 and J usage is TRBJ2-4, with D perhaps assigned TRBD1 or TRBD2 (5 bases each). The length of the CDR3 is 13 residues. V lost 5 bases, J lost 8 bases, and 13 bases lay in between. Germline V gene sequence: CDR1 LNHDA, CDR2 SQIVND (reference sequence). The CDR3 nucleotides are TGTGCCAGTAGTCCACCGGGACGCGACATTCAGTACTTC. Amino acids: CASSPPGRDIQYF.

The gene calls are TRBV7-2 and TRBJ2-2; D is perhaps TRBD2 (6 bases). V lost 3 bases and J lost 6, with 14 bases in between. This CDR3 is 15 amino acids long. Germline CDR1 SGHTA, CDR2 FQGNSA. CDR3 in DNA: TGTGCCAGCAGCTTTATAGCGGTGAGCCCCGGGGAGCTGTTTTTT. Translating it yields CASSFIAVSPGELFF.

The genes are TRBV7-2 and TRBJ1-1; TRBD1 is a possible D gene (5 bases). Per the germline V gene, CDR1 is SGHTA and CDR2 is FQGNSA. CDR3 length: 15 amino acids. With 4 bases removed from V and 1 base from J, the gap between germline ends came to 13 bases. The CDR3 region is CASSSEGTGNTEAFF. CDR3 coding DNA: TGTGCCAGCAGCTCCGAAGGGACGGGGAACACTGAAGCTTTCTTT.

V usage is TRBV19 and J usage is TRBJ1-5; 8 nucleotides agree with TRBD1. Germline CDR1 is LNHDA and CDR2 is SQIVND (reference sequence). The CDR3 loop spans 15 amino acids. The V and J ends lost 1 base and 7 bases, in that order; junction bases with no gene match: 6. CDR3 in DNA: TGTGCCAGTAGTATAGCGAGGACAGGGTGGCAGCCCCAGCATTTT. It encodes CASSIARTGWQPQHF.

The chain links TRBV5-4 to TRBJ2-1; 8 nucleotides line up with TRBD2. V lost 4 bases and J lost 5; bases outside the gene matches: 8. Germline V CDR1 and CDR2: SGHNT, YYREEE (reference sequence). The CDR3 covers 15 residues. This CDR3 is CASSLTSGSNNEQFF. CDR3 in DNA: TGTGCCAGCAGCCTTACGAGCGGGAGTAACAATGAGCAGTTCTTC.

The chain carries TRBV5-4 and TRBJ2-7; weak D call: TRBD1 (6 bases). The germline CDR1 and CDR2 sequences are SGHNT and YYREEE (reference sequence). Deletions cut 0 bases from V and 13 bases from J, with 17 bases between. This CDR3 comprises 13 residues. CDR3 region: CASSLAGQGIAYF. The CDR3 DNA reads TGTGCCAGCAGCTTGGCGGGCCAGGGGATCGCCTACTTC.

The chain joins TRBV9 to TRBJ2-7, with 8 bases fitting TRBD2. The CDR3 extends over 14 amino acids. The germline V gene has CDR1 SGDLS and CDR2 YYNGEE. The J segment lost 3 bases and the V segment lost 4 bases, leaving 6 bases of the junction unmatched. The CDR3 region has the DNA TGTGCCAGCAGCCCTACGGGGGGGATCTACGAGCAGTACTTC. This gives the protein CASSPTGGIYEQYF. The entire variable domain, with the rest obtained from reference TRBV9 and TRBJ2-7, is as follows: DSGVTQTPKHLITATGQRVTLRCSPRSGDLSVYWYQQSLDQGLQFLIQYYNGEERAKGNILERFSAQQFPDLHSELNLSSLELGDSALYFCASSPTGGIYEQYFGPGTRLTVT.

The V and J genes are TRBV5-6 and TRBJ2-7; 7 nucleotides agree with TRBD1. Germline loops: CDR1 SGHDT, CDR2 YYEEEE. V dropped 4 bases and J dropped 3; count of bases not matched to a gene: 7. The CDR3 runs to 14 residues. CDR3 bases: TGTGCCAGCAGCCATGGGACAGTAAACTACGAGCAGTACTTC. Translated, it gives CASSHGTVNYEQYF. The entire variable domain, with the rest obtained from reference TRBV5-6 and TRBJ2-7, is as follows: DAGVTQSPTHLIKTRGQQVTLRCSPKSGHDTVSWYQQALGQGPQFIFQYYEEEERQRGNFPDRFSGHQFPNYSSELNVNALLLGDSALYLCASSHGTVNYEQYFGPGTRLTVT.

The table lists this clone with a count of one. The V call is TRBV20-1, the J call TRBJ1-4; tentatively, D is TRBD1 (6 bases). Germline CDR1 DFQATT, CDR2 SNEGSKA (reference sequence). CDR3 length equals 11 residues. Trimming removed 6 bases from V and 9 bases from J, with 11 bases in between. The CDR3 loop reads CSAGGGQKLFF. The DNA of the CDR3 is TGCAGTGCGGGAGGGGGGCAAAAACTGTTTTTT.